These 7 T cell receptor beta chains originate from one sample sequenced in a study of beta chain features in type 1 diabetes (dated by TCRdb to 2016 to 2019). Overall study results and their limits: A moderate but significant shortening of TCRB CDR3 length was observed in type 1 diabetes patients in all four CD4+ subsets.

The library relied on the immunoSEQ multiplex PCR assay. The entire isolated RNA was reverse transcribed using the High Capacity cDNA Reverse Transcription Kit, and thus expressed TCRB transcripts were sequenced. What TCRdb holds here is the immuneACCESS table cut down to in-frame rearrangements. Part of the clones is not present; checked against another copy, under half of the missing clones reflect an unresolved V gene, and the others are unexplained. The sample table shows around 140,000 clones, and roughly 10% are seen once. The leading ten clones occupy approximately 0.7% of the sample. Antigen specificity for these receptors is unknown. The sample was central memory CD4+ T cells from blood. Receptors originate from a man aged 25-45 years with type 1 diabetes.

This clone was detected only a few times. The chain has TRBV7-2 and TRBJ2-1; 12 nucleotides match TRBD2. The V gene end was trimmed by 5 bases and the J gene end by 14 bases; junction bases not matched to a gene: 7. CDR1 is SGHTA, CDR2 FQGNSA, per germline. The CDR3 is made up of 13 amino acids. CDR3: CASSPTSGGPEFF. DNA for the CDR3: TGTGCCAGCAGCCCGACTAGCGGGGGCCCGGAGTTCTTC.

This clone has a single count. The chain couples TRBV7-9 to TRBJ1-2, with 7 positions matching TRBD1. CDR1 SEHNR and CDR2 FQNEAQ come from the germline V gene (reference sequence). The V gene end was trimmed by 6 bases and the J gene end by 7 bases; junction bases not matched to a gene: 11. This CDR3 spans 14 amino acids. The CDR3 nucleotides read TGTGCCAGCAGTTTTCAAGGGACAGACGGTGGCTACACCTTC. This encodes CASSFQGTDGGYTF.

The J gene is TRBJ2-7, the V gene TRBV29-1; 7 nucleotides match TRBD2. J lost 3 bases, V lost 6 bases, and 2 bases had no gene match. CDR1 SQVTM and CDR2 ANQGSEA come from the germline V gene. The CDR3 is made up of 11 amino acids. The CDR3 here is CSVGGDYEQYF. CDR3 in DNA: TGCAGCGTGGGGGGGGACTACGAGCAGTACTTC.

In its sample, this clone was seen a few times. The chain carries TRBV27 and TRBJ1-2, with D possibly matching TRBD1 (6 bases). Germline CDR1 MNHEY, CDR2 SMNVEV (reference sequence). Trimming pared 6 bases from V and 7 bases from J, leaving 15 bases between. The CDR3 has 13 amino acids. CDR3 in amino acids: CASSSNRARGYTF. The CDR3 DNA sequence: TGTGCCAGCAGCTCAAACAGGGCGCGTGGCTACACCTTC.

V gene TRBV2 combines with J gene TRBJ2-3, with D perhaps TRBD1 (6 bases). The CDR3 loop spans 13 amino acids. Trimming shortened V by 6 bases and J by 2 bases, and 9 bases separated the two germline ends. The germline gives CDR1 SNHLY, CDR2 FYNNEI. The CDR3 loop reads CASSGQNTDTQYF. The CDR3 region has the DNA TGTGCCAGCAGCGGACAGAACACAGATACGCAGTATTTT.

There are a few counts of this clone. A read error may produce the germline difference seen at one junction end. The rearrangement joins TRBV6-1 to TRBJ2-7; possible D gene TRBD2, 6 bases. The CDR3 has 13 residues. Germline CDR1 reads MNHNS; CDR2 reads SASEGT. The CDR3 bases are TGTGCCAGCAGTGGCGGGACGTCCCGGGTGGGGGACTTC. Translation gives CASSGGTSRVGDF.

The table lists this clone with a few counts. The V call is TRBV7-9, the J call TRBJ2-7; no clear D gene. Trimming pared 0 bases from V and 12 bases from J, leaving 12 bases between. The CDR3 length is 12 residues. Germline loops: CDR1 SEHNR, CDR2 FQNEAQ (reference sequence). CDR3 nucleotide sequence: TGTGCCAGCAGCTTAGCCGGTTTTGAACGGTACTTC. Its translation is CASSLAGFERYF.